This entry lists 28 T cell receptor beta chains sequenced from one sample in a study of cytomegalovirus exposure and HLA in healthy donors. The PCR had 60 Vbeta and 13 Jbeta primers. Libraries were prepared by immunoSEQ multiplex PCR; TCRdb keeps only in-frame clonotypes and omits some of them. The repertoire holds approximately 220,000 clones, with around four fifths as singletons. Sequencing was done on a sample of PBMCs. The receptor source for this set is a boy aged 2 to 10 in good health and CMV-seronegative.

The chain is built from TRBV6-1 and TRBJ2-5, with a tentative D call TRBD1 (7 bases). The J call may be incorrect, as the DNA end agrees better with TRBJ2-7. The length of the CDR3 is 15 residues. The V gene's germline CDR1 is MNHNS and CDR2 SASEGT. DNA of the CDR3: TGTGCCAGCAGTGCAAATAGGCAGGGGGGCTACGAGCAGTACTTC. Translated, it gives CASSANRQGGYEQYF.

The chain carries TRBV10-3 and TRBJ2-7; D call uncertain. Germline CDR1 is ENHRY and CDR2 is SYGVKD. Deletions cut 3 bases from V and 2 bases from J, with 5 bases between. The CDR3 consists of 12 residues. The chain's CDR3 is CAISDPTYEQYF. CDR3 DNA sequence: TGTGCCATCAGTGACCCCACCTACGAGCAGTACTTC.

The chain combines TRBV19 with TRBJ1-2; 11 bases fit TRBD1. The CDR3 sequence is 14 residues long. The germline V gene has CDR1 LNHDA and CDR2 SQIVND (reference sequence). Germline trimming cut 7 bases from V and 4 bases from J; bases unmatched to any gene: 5. The CDR3 region is CASTDGQGAYGYTF. The CDR3 DNA is TGTGCCAGTACCGATGGACAGGGGGCCTATGGCTACACCTTC.

The J gene is TRBJ2-2, the V gene TRBV2, with 7 nucleotides matching TRBD1. The CDR3 covers 14 residues. Per germline, CDR1 SNHLY and CDR2 FYNNEI. J gave up 5 bases and V 3 bases, and 3 bases lay outside the gene matches. The CDR3 coding sequence is TGTGCCAGCAGTGACCAGGGGGAGACCGGGGAGCTGTTTTTT. This codes for CASSDQGETGELFF.

The rearrangement uses TRBV6-5 and TRBJ1-1; TRBD1 might be the D (6 bases). Trimming removed 2 bases from V and 1 base from J, with 8 bases in between. Germline V lookup: CDR1 MNHEY, CDR2 SVGAGI. This CDR3 spans 14 amino acids. The CDR3: CASSYRQANTEAFF. As DNA, the CDR3 is TGTGCCAGCAGTTACAGACAGGCGAACACTGAAGCTTTCTTT.

The chain recombines TRBV15 with TRBJ1-2, with 9 bases lining up with TRBD1. Per the germline V gene, CDR1 is LNHNV and CDR2 is YYDKDF (reference sequence). V shed 6 bases, J shed 7 bases, and the junction held 9 bases outside the gene matches. CDR3 length: 14 amino acids. CDR3 residues: CATSLRTGVGGYTF. For the CDR3, the DNA is TGTGCCACCAGTCTTCGGACAGGGGTCGGTGGCTACACCTTC.

J is TRBJ1-2 and V is TRBV7-6, with no clear D. CDR1 and CDR2 (germline): SGHVS, FNYEAQ. V dropped 2 bases and J dropped 2 bases, with 9 bases sitting between them. The CDR3 is made up of 14 amino acids. The CDR3 region is CASSLFPVNYGYTF. The CDR3, as DNA: TGTGCCAGCAGCTTATTTCCCGTAAACTATGGCTACACCTTC.

This chain links TRBV15 with TRBJ2-2; 11 bases line up with TRBD1. Germline V gene lookup returns CDR1 LNHNV and CDR2 YYDKDF (reference sequence). The CDR3 runs to 15 residues. V lost 3 bases, J lost 6 bases, and 3 bases stayed unmatched. In DNA, the CDR3 is TGTGCCACCAGCAGGGACAGGGGGCTTTCCGGGGAGCTGTTTTTT. This gives the protein CATSRDRGLSGELFF. Drawing the rest from reference TRBV15 and TRBJ2-2, the complete variable domain is DAMVIQNPRYQVTQFGKPVTLSCSQTLNHNVMYWYQQKSSQAPKLLFHYYDKDFNNEADTPDNFQSRRPNTSFCFLDIRSPGLGDTAMYLCATSRDRGLSGELFFGEGSRLTVL.

The V gene is TRBV28, the J gene TRBJ2-7; D is possibly TRBD2 (6 bases). The length of the CDR3 is 13 residues. The germline gives CDR1 MDHEN, CDR2 SYDVKM. Trimming stripped 8 bases from V and 2 bases from J, with 13 bases between. The CDR3 DNA follows: TGTGCCAGCTTAGGAGGGTGGGCCTACGAGCAGTACTTC. This codes for CASLGGWAYEQYF.

This clone was observed many times. V usage is TRBV4-2 and J usage is TRBJ2-7; 7 positions agree with TRBD2. Germline CDR1 and CDR2: LGHNA and YNFKEQ. The junction had 9 bases not matched to a gene; V was cut back by 4 bases and J by 3 bases. The CDR3 contains 15 residues. The CDR3 nucleotides read TGTGCCAGCAGCCCCGGGGGGTTAGCAAGCTACGAGCAGTACTTC. Residues: CASSPGGLASYEQYF.

This clone was seen a single time. CDR3 DNA sequence: TGTGCCAGCAGCGCTGCACAGGACGGGAGCTCCTACAATGAGCAGTTCTTC. Protein sequence: CASSAAQDGSSYNEQFF. The chain combines TRBV9 with TRBJ2-1; D perhaps matches TRBD2 (6 bases). The CDR3 has 17 residues. V was cut by 3 bases and J by 0 bases, with 16 bases left in between. The germline V gene encodes CDR1 SGDLS and CDR2 YYNGEE.

The chain joins TRBV4-1 to TRBJ1-5; possible D gene TRBD1, 5 bases. This CDR3 is built from 13 residues. Germline CDR1 is MGHRA and CDR2 is YSYEKL. The germline V and J ends were trimmed by 1 base and 8 bases, with 9 bases remaining between them. The CDR3 DNA sequence: TGCGCCAGCAGCCAAGCGGGCAGGGAGCCCCAGCATTTT. It yields the protein CASSQAGREPQHF.

This sequence joins TRBV5-6 and TRBJ2-2; 11 bases map to TRBD2. There are 19 residues in the CDR3. Germline V CDR1 and CDR2: SGHDT, YYEEEE. With V trimmed by 4 bases and J by 2 bases, 13 bases remained unmatched. The CDR3, as DNA: TGTGCCAGCAGCCTGAAACTAGCGGGGGCCCAAATTAACACCGGGGAGCTGTTTTTT. Translating gives CASSLKLAGAQINTGELFF.

The rearrangement joins TRBV9 to TRBJ2-7; 7 nucleotides agree with TRBD2. V gave up 3 bases and J gave up 3 bases; unmatched junction bases: 9. The CDR3 length is 15 residues. CDR1 is SGDLS, CDR2 YYNGEE, per germline. In DNA, the CDR3 is TGTGCCAGCAGCGAAAGCGGGGCGGGGAGCTACGAGCAGTACTTC. This gives the protein CASSESGAGSYEQYF. Combining the CDR3 with reference TRBV9 and TRBJ2-7 gives the whole variable domain DSGVTQTPKHLITATGQRVTLRCSPRSGDLSVYWYQQSLDQGLQFLIQYYNGEERAKGNILERFSAQQFPDLHSELNLSSLELGDSALYFCASSESGAGSYEQYFGPGTRLTVT.

This clone was counted a single time. The CDR3 reads CASGLAGATSTDTQYF. CDR3 coding DNA: TGTGCCAGCGGACTAGCGGGAGCGACCAGCACAGATACGCAGTATTTT. V usage is TRBV10-3 and J usage is TRBJ2-3; TRBD2 matches at 13 bases. This CDR3 comprises 16 residues. Germline V lookup: CDR1 ENHRY, CDR2 SYGVKD. Unmatched junction bases numbered 7, after V lost 10 bases and J lost 0 bases.

The J gene is TRBJ2-7, the V gene TRBV11-2; no firm D call. V was clipped by 3 bases and J by 2 bases, with 8 bases between them. The CDR3 runs to 13 residues. CDR1 and CDR2 (germline): SGHAT, FQNNGV. The CDR3 protein is CASSFTAAYEQYF. The DNA for the CDR3 is TGTGCCAGCAGCTTCACAGCCGCCTACGAGCAGTACTTC.

The CDR3 sequence: CASWDRAFGYTF. The CDR3 DNA follows: TGTGCCAGCTGGGACAGGGCGTTTGGCTACACCTTC. The chain uses TRBV6-5 and TRBJ1-2, with 9 bases that match TRBD1. V lost 8 bases to trimming and J lost 7 bases; unmatched junction nucleotides: 5. This CDR3 contains 12 residues. CDR1 MNHEY and CDR2 SVGAGI come from the germline V gene.

The rearrangement joins TRBV7-2 to TRBJ2-2, with D possibly matching TRBD2 (5 bases). Deletions cut 4 bases from V and 1 base from J, with 7 bases between. CDR3 length equals 14 residues. Germline V CDR1 and CDR2: SGHTA, FQGNSA. CDR3 coding DNA: TGTGCCAGCAGCTCCGGACTGAACACCGGGGAGCTGTTTTTT. The encoded protein is CASSSGLNTGELFF.

This sequence joins TRBV5-4 and TRBJ2-6, with TRBD2 identical over 7 bases. The trim removed 3 bases at V and 0 bases at J, leaving 6 bases unmatched. The CDR3 length is 17 residues. The germline V gene encodes CDR1 SGHNT and CDR2 YYREEE (reference sequence). The CDR3 DNA follows: TGTGCCAGCAGCTCTAGACCTAGCGGCTCTGGGGCCAACGTCCTGACTTTC. Translating gives CASSSRPSGSGANVLTF.

The chain combines TRBV5-6 with TRBJ1-6, with 7 bases that match TRBD1. The germline V gene encodes CDR1 SGHDT and CDR2 YYEEEE. J gave up 7 bases and V 2 bases, and 6 bases lay outside the gene matches. This CDR3 comprises 15 residues. The CDR3 here is CASSLLLGGNSPLHF. DNA of the CDR3: TGTGCCAGCAGCTTACTGCTAGGGGGCAATTCACCCCTCCACTTT.

The J gene is TRBJ1-4, the V gene TRBV5-1, with 7 bases lining up with TRBD1. The germline gives CDR1 SGHRS, CDR2 YFSETQ. The V segment lost 0 bases and the J segment 3 bases; nucleotides outside the gene matches: 5. The CDR3 is 16 residues long. CDR3 DNA: TGCGCCAGCAGCTTGGCGCCGGGACAGCCTAATGAAAAACTGTTTTTT. It codes for CASSLAPGQPNEKLFF.

In its sample, this clone was seen once. This sequence joins TRBV7-9 and TRBJ2-1; tentative D call: TRBD2 (5 bases). The CDR3 sequence is 16 residues long. Germline values: CDR1 SEHNR, CDR2 FQNEAQ (reference sequence). V was clipped by 1 base and J by 6 bases, with 16 bases between them. The CDR3 here is CASSLVGSSYPNEQFF. CDR3 DNA sequence: TGTGCCAGCAGCTTAGTTGGTTCTAGCTATCCCAATGAGCAGTTCTTC.

This sequence joins TRBV2 and TRBJ1-1; a possible D gene is TRBD1 (6 bases). Trimming stripped 3 bases from V and 11 bases from J, with 16 bases between. Germline CDR1 reads SNHLY; CDR2 reads FYNNEI. The CDR3 loop spans 13 amino acids. The CDR3 sequence: CASSEGGGRGAFF. CDR3 nucleotide sequence: TGTGCCAGCAGTGAGGGCGGGGGGCGCGGGGCTTTCTTT.

This clone was seen only a few times. J is TRBJ1-2 and V is TRBV6-9, with TRBD1 matching over 9 bases. The trim removed 10 bases at V and 6 bases at J, leaving 6 bases unmatched. Germline V CDR1 and CDR2: MNHGY, SVAAGI. The CDR3 has 12 residues. CDR3 DNA sequence: TGTGCCACCCGGGACAGGGTGAATGGCTACACCTTC. Protein product: CATRDRVNGYTF.

The chain uses TRBV4-1 and TRBJ2-3; 7 bases are shared with TRBD1. V lost 1 base to trimming and J lost 2 bases; unmatched junction nucleotides: 12. The CDR3 length is 18 residues. Germline CDR1 MGHRA, CDR2 YSYEKL. CDR3 in amino acids: CASSQVAFRTGNTDTQYF. The CDR3 DNA reads as TGCGCCAGCAGCCAAGTAGCCTTTCGGACAGGAAACACAGATACGCAGTATTTT.

V usage is TRBV30 and J usage is TRBJ1-6; possibly TRBD1 for D (5 bases). The ends were cut back, 4 bases at V and 5 bases at J, with 12 bases in the middle. Germline CDR1 reads GTSNPN; CDR2 reads SVGIG (reference sequence). This CDR3 comprises 14 residues. The CDR3 region has the DNA TGTGCCTGGAATGACCGGGGGGATAATTCACCCCTCCACTTT. It is translated as CAWNDRGDNSPLHF.

The chain uses TRBV5-1 and TRBJ1-1, with 7 positions matching TRBD1. Looked up from germline, CDR1 is SGHRS and CDR2 is YFSETQ. Losses at the gene ends were 4 bases for V and 4 bases for J; bases not matched to a gene: 16. This CDR3 is 17 amino acids long. The CDR3 sequence is CASSPRQGPPRGTEAFF. The CDR3 DNA sequence: TGCGCCAGCAGCCCCCGACAGGGACCACCAAGGGGCACTGAAGCTTTCTTT.

The J gene is TRBJ2-1, the V gene TRBV7-9; D possibly corresponds to TRBD2 (7 bases). Germline CDR1 and CDR2: SEHNR and FQNEAQ (reference sequence). The ends were cut back, 10 bases at V and 4 bases at J, with 17 bases in the middle. The CDR3 covers 14 residues. The CDR3 protein is CATSTGGFYNEQFF. CDR3 coding DNA: TGTGCCACCTCCACGGGGGGCTTTTACAATGAGCAGTTCTTC.